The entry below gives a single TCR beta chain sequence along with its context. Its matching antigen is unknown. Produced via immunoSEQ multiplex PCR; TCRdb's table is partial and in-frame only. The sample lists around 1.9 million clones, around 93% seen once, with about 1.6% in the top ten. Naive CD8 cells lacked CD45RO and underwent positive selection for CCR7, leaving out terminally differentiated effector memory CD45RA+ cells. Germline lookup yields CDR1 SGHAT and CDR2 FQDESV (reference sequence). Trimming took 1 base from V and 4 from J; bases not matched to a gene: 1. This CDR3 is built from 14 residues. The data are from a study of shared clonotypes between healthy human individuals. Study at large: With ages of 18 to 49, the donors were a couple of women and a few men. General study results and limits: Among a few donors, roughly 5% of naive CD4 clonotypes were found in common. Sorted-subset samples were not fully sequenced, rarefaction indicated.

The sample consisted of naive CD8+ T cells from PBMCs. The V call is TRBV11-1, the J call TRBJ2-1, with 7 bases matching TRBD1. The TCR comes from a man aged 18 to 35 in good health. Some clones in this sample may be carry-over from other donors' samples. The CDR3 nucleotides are TGTGCCAGCAGCTTAGGACAGGGTTACAATGAGCAGTTCTTC. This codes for CASSLGQGYNEQFF.